The rows below give T cell receptor beta chains drawn from one sample of a study of shared clonotypes between healthy human individuals. The method was immunoSEQ multiplex PCR; TCRdb's version includes in-frame clones alone and lacks a portion of them. In the table there are about 1.5 million clones, 95% to 97% of which are singletons. Sequences were obtained from naive CD4+ T cells sorted from blood. The receptor source for this set is a man aged 30 to 39 in good health. CDR3s include the opening cysteine and the closing phenylalanine or tryptophan. The D gene is left open where the match is weak. Some rows have no size entry. The others give once, few or many, or a class for an expanded clone.

CASSDRKSSTYEQYF | TGTGCCAGCAGTGACAGAAAGTCTTCTACTTACGAGCAGTACTTC | . | TRBV6-4 | . | TRBJ2-7
CASSPSGQETQYF | TGCGCCAGCAGCCCTAGCGGCCAAGAGACCCAGTACTTC | . | TRBV5-1 | TRBD2 | TRBJ2-5
CASSLELGTEYF | TGTGCCAGCAGCTTAGAACTTGGGACCGAGTACTTC | few | TRBV7-9 | . | TRBJ2-5
CAAAERAKNIQYF | TGCGCAGCGGCTGAGAGAGCCAAAAACATTCAGTACTTC | . | TRBV23-1 | . | TRBJ2-4
CASSWDTGGPQHF | TGTGCCAGCAGCTGGGACACCGGAGGGCCCCAGCATTTT | . | TRBV7-2 | . | TRBJ1-5
CASASSAGNYGYTF | TGCGCCAGCGCATCCTCGGCAGGGAACTATGGCTACACCTTC | . | TRBV5-1 | . | TRBJ1-2
CASSQVQVHSRNTEAFF | TGCGCCAGCAGCCAAGTCCAGGTGCATTCGCGCAACACTGAAGCTTTCTTT | . | TRBV4-1 | . | TRBJ1-1
CASSSLLSSGANVLTF | TGTGCCAGCAGCTCCCTTCTCTCATCTGGGGCCAACGTCCTGACTTTC | . | TRBV11-2 | . | TRBJ2-6
CASSLSFGGGSGNTIYF | TGTGCCAGCAGCTTGTCGTTCGGAGGGGGTTCTGGAAACACCATATATTTT | . | TRBV5-4 | . | TRBJ1-3
CASSQEGFGRERQETQYF | TGTGCCAGCAGCCAAGAAGGGTTCGGGCGTGAAAGGCAAGAGACCCAGTACTTC | . | TRBV14 | . | TRBJ2-5
CASSEGLLTGELFF | TGCGCCAGCAGCGAGGGACTACTCACCGGGGAGCTGTTTTTT | . | TRBV5-1 | TRBD2 | TRBJ2-2
CASSPNSAPDEQYF | TGTGCCAGCAGCCCCAATAGCGCCCCAGACGAGCAGTACTTC | . | TRBV11-3 | . | TRBJ2-7
CASSLVRQGGYTF | TGTGCCAGCAGCTTGGTGCGACAGGGTGGCTACACCTTC | . | TRBV5-5 | TRBD1 | TRBJ1-2
CASKGTEDIQYF | TGCGCCAGCAAAGGGACAGAAGACATTCAGTACTTC | once | TRBV5-1 | TRBD1 | TRBJ2-4
CASSNAPTGTEYNEQFF | TGCGCCAGCAGCAACGCCCCTACCGGGACAGAATACAATGAGCAGTTCTTC | . | TRBV5-1 | TRBD1 | TRBJ2-1
CASSHRRNFNQPQHF | TGTGCCAGCAGTCATAGACGGAACTTCAATCAGCCCCAGCATTTT | . | TRBV5-6 | . | TRBJ1-5
CASTRGLDNEKLFF | TGTGCCAGCACCCGGGGACTCGACAATGAAAAACTGTTTTTT | . | TRBV2 | . | TRBJ1-4
CASSQQDRMGTEAFF | TGTGCCAGCAGCCAACAGGACAGGATGGGCACTGAAGCTTTCTTT | . | TRBV4-2 | TRBD1 | TRBJ1-1
CASSPPGQGTDEAFF | TGTGCCAGCTCACCACCCGGACAGGGCACCGATGAAGCTTTCTTT | . | TRBV18 | TRBD1 | TRBJ1-1
CASSLRPQDEQFF | TGCGCCAGCAGCTTGAGGCCCCAAGATGAGCAGTTCTTC | . | TRBV5-1 | . | TRBJ2-1
CASSPAGTEAFF | TGTGCCAGCTCACCAGCGGGAACTGAAGCTTTCTTT | . | TRBV18 | . | TRBJ1-1
CASSQDGFRDEQYF | TGTGCCAGCAGCCAAGATGGATTCAGGGACGAGCAGTACTTC | . | TRBV14 | . | TRBJ2-7
CAFWTSFNEQFF | TGTGCCTTCTGGACTAGTTTCAATGAGCAGTTCTTC | . | TRBV2 | TRBD2 | TRBJ2-1
CASSFLAGGPSNEQFF | TGTGCCAGCAGCTTTCTAGCGGGAGGGCCGAGCAATGAGCAGTTCTTC | . | TRBV7-9 | TRBD2 | TRBJ2-1
CASSLVGGSGRARFEQYF | TGTGCCAGCAGCTTAGTCGGTGGTAGCGGACGCGCTCGGTTCGAGCAGTACTTC | . | TRBV11-2 | . | TRBJ2-7
CASSRATNEKLFF | TGTGCCAGCAGCAGGGCAACTAATGAAAAACTGTTTTTT | . | TRBV7-3 | . | TRBJ1-4
CAISGPKSSGNTIYF | TGTGCCATCAGTGGCCCCAAGAGCTCTGGAAACACCATATATTTT | . | TRBV10-3 | . | TRBJ1-3
CATDRGHGETQYF | TGTGCCACCGACCGGGGGCACGGGGAGACCCAGTACTTC | . | TRBV6-1 | . | TRBJ2-5
CASSTGSLVGYGYTF | TGCGCCAGCAGCACAGGGTCCCTGGTGGGGTATGGCTACACCTTC | few | TRBV5-1 | . | TRBJ1-2
CASTEEEGLMYGYTF | TGTGCCAGCACTGAAGAAGAGGGGCTTATGTATGGCTACACCTTC | . | TRBV2 | . | TRBJ1-2
CASSIKGPPPHTQYF | TGTGCCAGTAGTATAAAGGGCCCCCCGCCACATACGCAGTATTTT | . | TRBV19 | . | TRBJ2-3
CASSPPGTGGRREQFF | TGCGCCAGCAGCCCCCCCGGGACAGGGGGCCGACGAGAGCAGTTCTTC | . | TRBV5-1 | TRBD1 | TRBJ2-1
CATSRDLATDSHYNGYTF | TGTGCCACCAGCAGAGATCTAGCCACAGATTCCCATTACAATGGCTACACCTTC | . | TRBV15 | . | TRBJ1-2
CASSYLAGGPDEQYF | TGTGCCAGCAGCTATCTAGCGGGAGGGCCAGACGAGCAGTACTTC | . | TRBV6-5 | TRBD2 | TRBJ2-7
CASSQLAGTFGEQYF | TGTGCCAGTAGTCAACTAGCGGGGACCTTTGGGGAGCAGTACTTC | . | TRBV19 | TRBD2 | TRBJ2-7
CASSYTDTQYF | TGTGCCAGCAGCTACACAGATACGCAGTATTTT | . | TRBV28 | . | TRBJ2-3
CASSARQGPSYEQYF | TGTGCCAGTAGTGCCCGACAGGGGCCCTCCTACGAGCAGTACTTC | . | TRBV19 | TRBD1 | TRBJ2-7
CASSVKGSNEKLFF | TGTGCCAGCAGTGTAAAGGGGTCTAATGAAAAACTGTTTTTT | . | TRBV7-9 | . | TRBJ1-4
CASSLGRETYEQYF | TGCGCCAGCAGCTTGGGGAGGGAGACCTACGAGCAGTACTTC | once | TRBV5-1 | . | TRBJ2-7
CASSLVLNTEAFF | TGTGCCAGCAGTTTAGTCCTGAACACTGAAGCTTTCTTT | . | TRBV28 | . | TRBJ1-1
CASSYSEPDSNYGYTF | TGTGCCAGCAGTTACTCGGAGCCAGATTCTAACTATGGCTACACCTTC | . | TRBV6-6 | . | TRBJ1-2
CASSPPRTGSSFSSYEQYF | TGTGCCAGCTCACCACCCCGGACAGGGTCTTCATTTTCTTCCTACGAGCAGTACTTC | . | TRBV18 | TRBD1 | TRBJ2-7
CASSEEVGDTQYF | TGTGCCAGCAGTGAAGAGGTGGGCGATACGCAGTATTTT | . | TRBV2 | . | TRBJ2-3
CSVERASGTYNEQFF | TGCAGCGTTGAAAGGGCTAGCGGGACCTACAATGAGCAGTTCTTC | . | TRBV29-1 | TRBD2 | TRBJ2-1
CASSHGAGVTGELFF | TGCGCCAGCAGCCACGGCGCGGGGGTCACCGGGGAGCTGTTTTTT | . | TRBV4-1 | TRBD2 | TRBJ2-2
CAESTDTQYF | TGTGCCGAGAGCACAGATACGCAGTATTTT | . | TRBV19 | . | TRBJ2-3
CASSLKLTSSYNEQFF | TGTGCCAGCTCACTAAAACTGACAAGCTCCTACAATGAGCAGTTCTTC | once | TRBV18 | . | TRBJ2-1
CSALDTATNEKLFF | TGCAGCGCCTTGGACACGGCAACTAATGAAAAACTGTTTTTT | . | TRBV29-1 | . | TRBJ1-4
CASSFLGHPSNQPQHF | TGTGCCAGCAGCTTCTTGGGACACCCCAGCAATCAGCCCCAGCATTTT | . | TRBV7-2 | . | TRBJ1-5
CASSSRQNHYEQYF | TGTGCCAGTAGTTCAAGACAGAACCACTACGAGCAGTACTTC | . | TRBV19 | . | TRBJ2-7
CASSTSTGGYTEAFF | TGTGCCAGCAGCACCTCGACTGGGGGTTACACTGAAGCTTTCTTT | . | TRBV5-4 | . | TRBJ1-1
CALMKGLNSGNTIYF | TGTGCCCTTATGAAGGGATTGAACTCTGGAAACACCATATATTTT | . | TRBV2 | . | TRBJ1-3
CASSPAGTSYEQYF | TGCGCCAGCAGCCCGGCAGGAACCTCCTACGAGCAGTACTTC | once | TRBV5-1 | . | TRBJ2-7
CASSLVATNSWSPNEKLFF | TGTGCCAGCAGCTTAGTTGCGACCAACTCCTGGAGCCCTAATGAAAAACTGTTTTTT | . | TRBV7-6 | . | TRBJ1-4
CASSLAFRDRDEAFF | TGTGCCAGCAGCTTAGCCTTCCGGGACAGGGACGAAGCTTTCTTT | . | TRBV5-4 | TRBD1 | TRBJ1-1
CASSLARGTTHTQYF | TGTGCCAGCAGCTTGGCGCGGGGAACCACTCATACGCAGTATTTT | . | TRBV5-4 | . | TRBJ2-3
CASSFRDSTSYEQYF | TGTGCTAGCAGCTTTCGAGACAGTACTTCCTACGAGCAGTACTTC | . | TRBV7-7 | . | TRBJ2-7
CASSGTPLVNTQYF | TGTGCCAGCAGCGGGACTCCTCTGGTGAATACGCAGTATTTT | . | TRBV6-5 | . | TRBJ2-3
CASSFSNQETQYF | TGTGCCAGTAGTTTCTCCAACCAAGAGACCCAGTACTTC | once | TRBV19 | . | TRBJ2-5